Listed here are 30 T cell receptor beta chains from one sample, sequenced in a study of T cell responses to AZD1222 COVID-19 vaccine. Method: immunoSEQ multiplex PCR; TCRdb's copy keeps in-frame clones and lacks some. The sample yields about 78,000 clones, approximately 86% seen once. Specimen: peripheral blood, collected on day 0 of MenACWY control vaccination. The receptors here all came from an adult in good health.

The rearrangement joins TRBV7-8 to TRBJ1-1; 10 nucleotides match TRBD1. Germline-derived CDR1 and CDR2 are SGHVS and FQNEAQ. The V gene end was trimmed by 6 bases and the J gene end by 0 bases; junction bases not matched to a gene: 13. The CDR3 contains 18 residues. This CDR3 is CASSLRDRGQLMNTEAFF. DNA of the CDR3: TGTGCCAGCAGTTTACGGGACAGGGGACAACTCATGAACACTGAAGCTTTCTTT.

This chain uses TRBV9 with TRBJ1-1, with D possibly TRBD1 on 6 matching bases. V lost 3 bases, J lost 1 base, and 13 bases lay in between. The CDR3 contains 15 residues. CDR1 SGDLS and CDR2 YYNGEE come from the germline V gene. This chain's CDR3 is CASSALQGGNTEAFF. CDR3 DNA sequence: TGTGCCAGCAGCGCCCTACAGGGCGGGAACACTGAAGCTTTCTTT.

This chain links TRBV4-1 with TRBJ2-1, with 8 bases matching TRBD1. The CDR3 runs to 13 residues. Per germline, CDR1 MGHRA and CDR2 YSYEKL. J was trimmed by 9 bases and V by 3 bases; bases with no gene match: 4. The CDR3 is CASSQGTGGEQFF. The CDR3 DNA sequence: TGCGCCAGCAGCCAGGGGACAGGAGGTGAGCAGTTCTTC.

CDR3 in amino acids: CAISDGTATNYGYTF. The CDR3 region has the DNA TGTGCCATCAGTGACGGGACAGCGACTAACTATGGCTACACCTTC. The gene calls are TRBV10-3 and TRBJ1-2; 7 nucleotides agree with TRBD1. V lost 3 bases and J lost 0; bases outside the gene matches: 4. This CDR3 has 15 amino acids. Looked up from germline, CDR1 is ENHRY and CDR2 is SYGVKD.

This chain connects TRBV20-1 to TRBJ2-7; D remains unclear. The V and J ends lost 3 bases and 5 bases respectively, with 8 bases between them. The CDR3 sequence is 11 residues long. Germline-derived CDR1 and CDR2 are DFQATT and SNEGSKA (reference sequence). This chain's CDR3 is CSASIANEQYF. The CDR3 coding sequence is TGCAGTGCTAGTATTGCGAACGAGCAGTACTTC.

As to this clone: This sample also contains other DNA sequences that code for the same CDR3. This sequence joins TRBV19 and TRBJ1-5; D ambiguous. With 1 base removed from V and 0 bases from J, the gap between germline ends came to 10 bases. The CDR3 is 16 amino acids. Germline-derived CDR1 and CDR2 are LNHDA and SQIVND (reference sequence). CDR3 sequence (DNA): TGTGCCAGTAGTATAGGGGGAAGCTATAGCAATCAGCCCCAGCATTTT. The encoded protein is CASSIGGSYSNQPQHF. Full variable domain (outside the CDR3, taken from reference TRBV19 and TRBJ1-5): DGGITQSPKYLFRKEGQNVTLSCEQNLNHDAMYWYRQDPGQGLRLIYYSQIVNDFQKGDIAEGYSVSREKKESFPLTVTSAQKNPTAFYLCASSIGGSYSNQPQHFGDGTRLSIL.

V and J are TRBV6-5 and TRBJ2-7; 12 bases fit TRBD2. After removal of 2 bases from V and 1 base from J, the junction contained 0 bases not matched to a gene. The CDR3 contains 15 residues. CDR1 and CDR2 (germline): MNHEY, SVGAGI. Here the CDR3 reads CASSYGLAGSYEQYF. The CDR3 DNA sequence: TGTGCCAGCAGTTACGGACTAGCGGGATCCTACGAGCAGTACTTC.

The gene calls are TRBV5-6 and TRBJ1-1; D not resolved. Germline loops: CDR1 SGHDT, CDR2 YYEEEE. The CDR3 covers 13 residues. V was pared by 0 bases and J by 0 bases, with 3 bases between. Written as DNA, the CDR3 is TGTGCCAGCAGCTTGGAGGTGAACACTGAAGCTTTCTTT. Protein: CASSLEVNTEAFF.

CDR3 residues: CASSISGQGGTQHF. As DNA, the CDR3 is TGTGCCAGTAGTATAAGCGGACAGGGCGGAACCCAGCATTTT. V gene TRBV19 combines with J gene TRBJ1-5; 8 bases agree with TRBD1. The germline gives CDR1 LNHDA, CDR2 SQIVND (reference sequence). The CDR3 has 14 residues. With 2 bases clipped from V and 11 bases from J, the junction kept 8 bases outside the gene matches.

The gene calls are TRBV5-4 and TRBJ1-1; D gene uncertain. The V gene's germline CDR1 is SGHNT and CDR2 YYREEE (reference sequence). V was trimmed by 4 bases and J by 1 base, leaving 5 bases between them. The CDR3 consists of 12 residues. For the CDR3, the DNA is TGTGCCAGCAGCGGCGCGAACACTGAAGCTTTCTTT. Translating gives CASSGANTEAFF. Full variable domain (missing parts from reference TRBV5-4 and TRBJ1-1): ETGVTQSPTHLIKTRGQQVTLRCSSQSGHNTVSWYQQALGQGPQFIFQYYREEENGRGNFPPRFSGLQFPNYSSELNVNALELDDSALYLCASSGANTEAFFGQGTRLTVV.

V usage is TRBV2 and J usage is TRBJ1-2; unclear D gene. Trimming cost V 6 bases and J 12 bases, with 14 bases left between them. The CDR3 totals 11 residues. Germline lookup yields CDR1 SNHLY and CDR2 FYNNEI. CDR3 sequence reads: CASRAEGYDTF. The CDR3 DNA follows: TGTGCCAGCAGGGCGGAGGGTTATGACACCTTC.

This clone has a single count. The chain joins TRBV4-3 to TRBJ2-2, with 9 bases matching TRBD2. The CDR3 loop spans 19 amino acids. V shed 4 bases, J shed 0 bases, and the junction held 12 bases outside the gene matches. From germline, CDR1 is LGHNA and CDR2 YSLEER. This chain's CDR3 is CASSRKRPSGDPNTGELFF. The CDR3 DNA sequence: TGCGCCAGCAGCCGAAAAAGGCCTAGCGGGGACCCGAACACCGGGGAGCTGTTTTTT.

The rearrangement joins TRBV15 to TRBJ2-7; D could derive from TRBD1 or TRBD2 (5 bases each). The CDR3 covers 12 residues. The germline CDR1 and CDR2 sequences are LNHNV and YYDKDF (reference sequence). Trimming took off 8 bases at V and 3 bases at J, with 11 bases between the two ends. The CDR3 DNA is TGTGCCACCTCCGGGACGAGCTACGAGCAGTACTTC. Protein: CATSGTSYEQYF.

J is TRBJ1-3 and V is TRBV19; perhaps TRBD1 as D (5 bases). The CDR3 covers 14 residues. The germline gives CDR1 LNHDA, CDR2 SQIVND (reference sequence). The V gene lost 5 bases and the J gene lost 2 bases, with 10 bases spanning the gap. The CDR3 protein is CASSSGATGNTIYF. CDR3 DNA sequence: TGTGCCAGTAGTTCTGGGGCAACTGGAAACACCATATATTTT.

The chain joins TRBV29-1 to TRBJ2-1; 11 positions match TRBD2. Looked up from germline, CDR1 is SQVTM and CDR2 is ANQGSEA. V lost 7 bases, J lost 1 base, and 0 bases stayed unmatched. CDR3 length: 13 residues. Here the CDR3 DNA reads TGCAGCGGACTAGCGGGGTCCTACAATGAGCAGTTCTTC. It yields the protein CSGLAGSYNEQFF.

A note on this clone: Other DNA sequences in the same sample also yield this CDR3. V gene TRBV6-5 combines with J gene TRBJ1-5; D might be TRBD1 (6 bases). This CDR3 contains 13 residues. Deletions cut 6 bases from V and 4 bases from J, with 10 bases between. CDR1 is MNHEY and CDR2 is SVGAGI in the germline V gene. The CDR3 loop reads CASRSTGNQPQHF. DNA for the CDR3: TGTGCCAGCAGAAGCACAGGGAATCAGCCCCAGCATTTT.

The chain links TRBV5-8 to TRBJ2-2, with a weak D call TRBD1 (6 bases). Trimming pared 4 bases from V and 2 bases from J, leaving 15 bases between. The germline V gene encodes CDR1 SGHTS and CDR2 YDEGEE. The CDR3 sequence is 16 residues long. The CDR3 DNA reads TGTGCCAGCAGCCAAAGCGCGGACAGTAACACCGGGGAGCTGTTTTTT. Its translation is CASSQSADSNTGELFF.

CDR3 nucleotide sequence: TGTGCCATCAGTGGGGGCAATCAGCCCCAGCATTTT. Translating it yields CAISGGNQPQHF. The rearrangement uses TRBV10-3 and TRBJ1-5; D not certain. This CDR3 contains 12 residues. V was pared by 4 bases and J by 2 bases, with 3 bases between. Germline-derived CDR1 and CDR2 are ENHRY and SYGVKD.

This clone occurred once. The rearrangement joins TRBV11-3 to TRBJ1-1, with a tentative D call TRBD1 (6 bases). CDR1 SGHNT and CDR2 YENEEA come from the germline V gene. Trimming took off 0 bases at V and 3 bases at J, with 8 bases between the two ends. This CDR3 contains 14 residues. CDR3 in amino acids: CASSLEGADTEAFF. As DNA, the CDR3 is TGTGCCAGCAGCTTAGAGGGGGCGGACACTGAAGCTTTCTTT.

This clone was recorded a few times. One junction end does not reproduce the germline sequence, and a read error may be involved. The CDR3 DNA follows: TGTGCTAGCAGCTTAGCGCCTGGACCCCTTAATGAGCAGTTCTTC. It encodes CASSLAPGPLNEQFF. The rearrangement joins TRBV7-7 to TRBJ2-1, with D perhaps matching TRBD2 (5 bases). The CDR3 is made up of 15 amino acids. The germline V gene has CDR1 SSHAT and CDR2 FNYEAQ (reference sequence).

This chain uses TRBV6-5 with TRBJ2-1, with 9 nucleotides matching TRBD2. Germline loops: CDR1 MNHEY, CDR2 SVGAGI. This CDR3 spans 14 amino acids. Trimming removed 7 bases from V and 7 bases from J; junction bases left unmatched: 8. This chain's CDR3 is CASTPGGGANEQFF. Here the CDR3 DNA reads TGTGCCAGCACCCCTGGCGGGGGGGCTAATGAGCAGTTCTTC.

The J gene is TRBJ1-3, the V gene TRBV29-1; D perhaps matches TRBD1 (5 bases). CDR3 length: 14 amino acids. Germline V gene data show CDR1 as SQVTM and CDR2 as ANQGSEA. V was clipped by 4 bases and J by 3 bases, with 13 bases between them. The CDR3 DNA is TGCAGCGTTGCCCTGGGGGGGGTTGGAAACACCATATATTTT. This gives the protein CSVALGGVGNTIYF.

Here the CDR3 reads CASSLAGHQPQHF. In nucleotides, the CDR3 is TGTGCCAGCAGCTTGGCCGGCCACCAGCCCCAGCATTTT. This chain joins TRBV5-5 and TRBJ1-5; D is uncertain. Trimming removed 0 bases from V and 7 bases from J, with 8 bases in between. This CDR3 contains 13 residues. Looked up from germline, CDR1 is SGHKS and CDR2 is YYEKEE (reference sequence). The entire variable domain, with the rest obtained from reference TRBV5-5 and TRBJ1-5, is as follows: DAGVTQSPTHLIKTRGQQVTLRCSPISGHKSVSWYQQVLGQGPQFIFQYYEKEERGRGNFPDRFSARQFPNYSSELNVNALLLGDSALYLCASSLAGHQPQHFGDGTRLSIL.

The V gene is TRBV9, the J gene TRBJ2-1; TRBD2 aligns across 8 bases. J gave up 3 bases and V 3 bases, and 5 bases lay outside the gene matches. CDR3 length: 15 residues. Per the germline V gene, CDR1 is SGDLS and CDR2 is YYNGEE. CDR3 coding DNA: TGTGCCAGCAGCGCCGGGGGGGCCGACTACAATGAGCAGTTCTTC. Protein: CASSAGGADYNEQFF.

This chain links TRBV12-3 or TRBV12-4 with TRBJ1-2, with a weak D call TRBD1 (6 bases). The V and J ends lost 6 bases and 6 bases respectively, with 11 bases between them. CDR3 length equals 12 residues. The CDR3 DNA reads TGTGCCAGCAGCCTTACAGGGAATGGCTACACCTTC. It codes for CASSLTGNGYTF.

The CDR3 loop is CASSVRTGGINYGYTF. The CDR3 DNA reads as TGCGCCAGCAGTGTTAGGACAGGGGGTATTAACTATGGCTACACCTTC. This sequence joins TRBV10-1 and TRBJ1-2, with 10 bases matching TRBD1. The CDR3 length is 16 residues. After removal of 4 bases from V and 1 base from J, the junction contained 6 bases not matched to a gene. Per germline, CDR1 WNHNN and CDR2 SYGVQD (reference sequence).

This sequence joins TRBV10-1 and TRBJ1-1; no definite D call. V was pared by 10 bases and J by 0 bases, with 18 bases between. Germline CDR1 reads WNHNN; CDR2 reads SYGVQD (reference sequence). CDR3 length: 15 residues. The CDR3, as DNA: TGCGCCACGGACCCAACACTTTATCTGAACACTGAAGCTTTCTTT. This translates into CATDPTLYLNTEAFF.

This chain links TRBV4-1 with TRBJ1-2, with TRBD1 identical over 9 bases. After removal of 3 bases from V and 0 bases from J, the junction contained 11 bases not matched to a gene. Germline V lookup: CDR1 MGHRA, CDR2 YSYEKL. CDR3 length equals 18 residues. CDR3 residues: CASSHRDRVGSPNYGYTF. As DNA, the CDR3 is TGCGCCAGCAGCCACCGGGACAGGGTTGGGTCACCTAACTATGGCTACACCTTC.

This clone was observed a single time. The rearrangement uses TRBV7-3 and TRBJ2-7; 7 bases map to TRBD2. The germline CDR1 and CDR2 sequences are SGHTA and FQGTGA. The CDR3 length is 15 residues. The J segment lost 2 bases and the V segment lost 2 bases, leaving 6 bases of the junction unmatched. This CDR3 reads CASSLQAGETYEQYF. The CDR3 region has the DNA TGTGCCAGCAGCTTACAGGCGGGGGAAACCTACGAGCAGTACTTC.

The rearrangement joins TRBV7-9 to TRBJ2-2; either TRBD1 or TRBD2 may fit D (5 bases each). The CDR3 loop spans 19 amino acids. V lost 2 bases to trimming and J lost 5 bases, with 24 bases between them. Germline CDR1 reads SEHNR; CDR2 reads FQNEAQ (reference sequence). The CDR3 DNA follows: TGTGCCAGCAGCTTATTTCCGGCGGTCGGGGCTAAGGGAACCGGGGAGCTGTTTTTT. Translating gives CASSLFPAVGAKGTGELFF.